This TCR beta chain was identified during a study of shared clonotypes between healthy human individuals. Study-level background: Donors were two women and a few men aged 18 to 49.

Overall study results and limits: Of the naive CD4 clonotypes, approximately 5% were shared across a few donors. Sharing of clonotypes among donors was expected to vary with sequencing depth.

Comments on this clone: What it recognizes is unknown.

CD45RO negativity and positive selection for CCR7 defined naive CD8 cells, a population that excluded terminally differentiated effector memory CD45RA+ cells. Healthy and HIV-negative, the adult donors had no recent acute infections or vaccinations. The CDR3 is 15 residues long. V dropped 11 bases and J dropped 7 bases, with 23 bases sitting between them. The germline V gene has CDR1 MNHNS and CDR2 SASEGT. Profiling relied on immunoSEQ multiplex PCR, and the TCRdb table lists in-frame clones only, not all of them. The sample gives 2 million or so clones, roughly 95% of which show up once; 0.9% to 1.3% is in the top ten.

J is TRBJ2-2 and V is TRBV6-1, with no clear D. Sequenced input: naive CD8+ T cells sorted from blood. This receptor was obtained from a man younger than 35 in good health. CDR3 sequence: CAASVPGPSFGELFF. Here the CDR3 DNA reads TGTGCCGCCTCCGTCCCGGGCCCCTCGTTCGGGGAGCTGTTTTTT.